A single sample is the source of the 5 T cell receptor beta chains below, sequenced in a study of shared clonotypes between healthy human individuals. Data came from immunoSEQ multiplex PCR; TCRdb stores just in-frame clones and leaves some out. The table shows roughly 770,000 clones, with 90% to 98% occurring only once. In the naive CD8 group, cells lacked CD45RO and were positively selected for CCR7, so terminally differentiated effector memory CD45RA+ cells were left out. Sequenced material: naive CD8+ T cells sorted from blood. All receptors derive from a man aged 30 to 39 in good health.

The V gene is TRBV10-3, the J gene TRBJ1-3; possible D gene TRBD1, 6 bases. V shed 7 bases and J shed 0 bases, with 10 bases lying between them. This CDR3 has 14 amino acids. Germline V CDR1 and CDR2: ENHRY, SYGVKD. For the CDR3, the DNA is TGTGCCATCATGGGGGCAACCTCTGGAAACACCATATATTTT. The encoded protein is CAIMGATSGNTIYF.

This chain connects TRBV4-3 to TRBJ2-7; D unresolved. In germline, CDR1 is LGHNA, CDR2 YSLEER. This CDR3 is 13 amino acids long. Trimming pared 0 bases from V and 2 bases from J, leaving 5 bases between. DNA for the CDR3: TGCGCCAGCAGCCAAGATTCGGCCTACGAGCAGTACTTC. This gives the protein CASSQDSAYEQYF.

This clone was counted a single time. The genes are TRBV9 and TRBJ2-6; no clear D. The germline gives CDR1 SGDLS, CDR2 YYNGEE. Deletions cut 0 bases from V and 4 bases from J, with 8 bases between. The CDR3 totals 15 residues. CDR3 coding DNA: TGTGCCAGCAGCGTAGAAGGATTAGGGGCCAACGTCCTGACTTTC. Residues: CASSVEGLGANVLTF.

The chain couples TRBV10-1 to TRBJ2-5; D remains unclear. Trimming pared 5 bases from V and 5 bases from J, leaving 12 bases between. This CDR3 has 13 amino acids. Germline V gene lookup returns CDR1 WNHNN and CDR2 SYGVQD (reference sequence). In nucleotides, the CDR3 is TGCGCCAGCAGTCAGGTTTCCTACGAGACCCAGTACTTC. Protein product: CASSQVSYETQYF.

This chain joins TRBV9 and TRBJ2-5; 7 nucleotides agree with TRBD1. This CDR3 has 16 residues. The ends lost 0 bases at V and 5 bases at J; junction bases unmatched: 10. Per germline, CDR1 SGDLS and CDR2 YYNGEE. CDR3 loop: CASSVATGDFGETQYF. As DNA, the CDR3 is TGTGCCAGCAGCGTAGCAACAGGGGATTTTGGGGAGACCCAGTACTTC.